These 3 T cell receptor beta chains share one sample of origin, sequenced in a study of blood T cell repertoires in COVID-19. Sequenced by immunoSEQ multiplex PCR; TCRdb stores in-frame clones only, minus some. The sample yields roughly 280,000 clones, about 85% seen once. The sample consisted of peripheral blood. The receptors here all came from a man aged 18 to 29 with active or convalescent COVID-19.

This chain joins TRBV7-6 and TRBJ1-4; TRBD1 is a possible D gene (5 bases). CDR1 is SGHVS, CDR2 FNYEAQ, per germline. V was clipped by 2 bases and J by 8 bases, with 15 bases between them. CDR3 length: 15 amino acids. The CDR3 coding sequence is TGTGCCAGCAGCTTAAATCAGGGACTTGGCGAAAAACTGTTTTTT. Translated, it gives CASSLNQGLGEKLFF. Combining the CDR3 with reference TRBV7-6 and TRBJ1-4 gives the whole variable domain GAGVSQSPRYKVTKRGQDVALRCDPISGHVSLYWYRQALGQGPEFLTYFNYEAQQDKSGLPNDRFSAERPEGSISTLTIQRTEQRDSAMYRCASSLNQGLGEKLFFGSGTQLSVL.

The rearrangement uses TRBV20-1 and TRBJ2-7; D possibly corresponds to TRBD1 (6 bases). The CDR3 is 13 amino acids. The V end lost 3 bases, the J end lost 2 bases, and 11 bases lay between the germline ends. Germline V gene lookup returns CDR1 DFQATT and CDR2 SNEGSKA (reference sequence). The CDR3 region is CSASRTAAYEQYF. As DNA, the CDR3 is TGCAGTGCTAGTAGGACAGCCGCCTACGAGCAGTACTTC.

In regard to this clone: Other DNA sequences from this sample encode an identical CDR3 as well. The V call is TRBV19, the J call TRBJ1-5; D is ambiguous. The CDR3 consists of 13 residues. Looked up from germline, CDR1 is LNHDA and CDR2 is SQIVND (reference sequence). Deletions cut 5 bases from V and 3 bases from J, with 8 bases between. CDR3 sequence: CASSWQANQPQHF. In DNA form, the CDR3 reads TGTGCCAGTAGTTGGCAGGCCAATCAGCCCCAGCATTTT.